Listed below are T cell receptor beta chains from one sample, sequenced in a study of blood T cell repertoires in COVID-19. Profiled with immunoSEQ multiplex PCR; TCRdb holds only in-frame clones, not every one. The sample holds around 70,000 clones, around 84% seen once. The sample comprised peripheral blood. These receptors all come from a man aged 50-59 years with acute or convalescent COVID-19. Each CDR3 is given with its conserved first and last residue. D genes are given only for firm matches. Only some rows state a clone size, as once, few, many or a class for expanded clones.

>TRBV11-2|-|TRBJ2-7|few
TGTGCCAGCAGCTTAGATAGGCAGGGGGGATCCTACGAGCAGTACTTC
CASSLDRQGGSYEQYF
>TRBV7-8|-|TRBJ1-2|-
TGTGCCAGCAGAGTGAGGAGGGAGGGGAGTGGAGGCTACACCTTC
CASRVRREGSGGYTF
>TRBV24-1|-|TRBJ1-5|few
TGTGCCACCAGTGTATCCGGGAATCAGCCCCAGCATTTT
CATSVSGNQPQHF
>TRBV10-3|-|TRBJ1-1|few
TGTGCCATCAGTGAACAGGGCGCGAACACTGAAGCTTTCTTT
CAISEQGANTEAFF
>TRBV27|-|TRBJ2-7|few
TGTGCCAGCAGCACCCGGGGAATCTACGAGCAGTACTTC
CASSTRGIYEQYF
>TRBV4-2|TRBD2|TRBJ2-7|-
TGTGCCAGCAGCGGCCTGACTAGCGGAAGACCGGAGTACGAGCAGTACTTC
CASSGLTSGRPEYEQYF
>TRBV28|TRBD1|TRBJ1-3|once
TGTGCCAGCAGTTTGCAGGGGGCGGGAAACACCATATATTTT
CASSLQGAGNTIYF
>TRBV6-5|-|TRBJ1-1|-
TGTGCCAGCACCTCGGGAAGGGCCAACACTGAAGCTTTCTTT
CASTSGRANTEAFF
>TRBV12-5|TRBD1|TRBJ1-6|once
TGTGCTAGTGCCTGGGGACAGGGGCGATCACCCCTCCACTTT
CASAWGQGRSPLHF
>TRBV5-1|-|TRBJ1-1|-
TGCGCCAGCAGCCTTTTAGGGACTAACACTGAAGCTTTCTTT
CASSLLGTNTEAFF
>TRBV5-6|TRBD2|TRBJ2-1|-
TGTGCCAGCAGCTCCTTGGGCCGACTAGCGGGGAGTGAGCAGTTCTTC
CASSSLGRLAGSEQFF
>TRBV19|-|TRBJ2-1|-
TGTGCCAGTAGTTACAGGGTCGATGAGCAGTTCTTC
CASSYRVDEQFF
>TRBV12-3/TRBV12-4|-|TRBJ1-1|-
TGTGCCAGCACCCTTGGGGGGACCACTGAAGCTTTCTTT
CASTLGGTTEAFF
>TRBV18|TRBD1|TRBJ2-5|-
TGTGCCAGCTCACCACGGACAGGGGTGCAAGAGACCCAGTACTTC
CASSPRTGVQETQYF
>TRBV21-1|-|TRBJ1-3|once
TGTGCCAGCAGCAAAGAAAAGAGAGACAGTGGAAACACCATATATTTT
CASSKEKRDSGNTIYF
>TRBV18|-|TRBJ1-5|-
TGTGCCAGCTCACCGCTCAATGGAGGGGGGGGCAATCAGCCCCAGCATTTT
CASSPLNGGGGNQPQHF
>TRBV28|-|TRBJ2-1|-
TGTGCCAGCAGTTTAGTCGGTAGCTCCTACAATGAGCAGTTCTTC
CASSLVGSSYNEQFF
>TRBV27|-|TRBJ1-1|-
TGTGCCAGCAGTTCGACAAACCGGGACGGGGGACTGAGAGCTTTCTTT
CASSSTNRDGGLRAFF
>TRBV28|-|TRBJ1-2|-
TGTGCCAGCAGTATCTTCCGGGGGGCCCTCACCTTC
CASSIFRGALTF
>TRBV7-3|TRBD1|TRBJ1-6|few
TGTGCCAGCAGCGAGACGACGGGACAGACTTCACCCCTCCACTTT
CASSETTGQTSPLHF
>TRBV4-1|TRBD2|TRBJ2-1|-
TGCGCCAGCAGCCAGGTCGCGAGCGGGGCCCCCTACAATGAGCAGTTCTTC
CASSQVASGAPYNEQFF
>TRBV19|TRBD1|TRBJ1-4|-
TGTGCCAGTGGGAACCGGGACAGCACTAATGAAAAACTGTTTTTT
CASGNRDSTNEKLFF
>TRBV5-4|-|TRBJ1-4|-
TGTGCCAGCAGCTTGGCAGGGGATGAAAAACTGTTTTTT
CASSLAGDEKLFF
>TRBV18|-|TRBJ2-7|-
TGTGCCAGCTCACCCGGGGAGTTCTACGAGCAGTACTTC
CASSPGEFYEQYF
>TRBV13|TRBD1|TRBJ2-3|-
TGTGCCAGCAATAGACAGGGAGGCACAGATACGCAGTATTTT
CASNRQGGTDTQYF
>TRBV19|TRBD1|TRBJ1-4|-
TGTGCCAGTATTCCGGGACAGAAGCCCCCATCGTCTGAAAAACTGTTTTTT
CASIPGQKPPSSEKLFF
>TRBV11-2|-|TRBJ2-3|-
TGTGCCAGCAGCTTGAGCCGTAGCACAGATACGCAGTATTTT
CASSLSRSTDTQYF
>TRBV27|TRBD1|TRBJ1-5|-
TGTGCCAGCAGCCCCTCCCCCCGACAGGGGCAGTACAATCAGCCCCAGCATTTT
CASSPSPRQGQYNQPQHF
>TRBV30|-|TRBJ1-2|-
TGTGCCTGGAGTGTAAACGTAAGAGGGGGCTACACCTTC
CAWSVNVRGGYTF
>TRBV9|-|TRBJ1-2|-
TGTGCCAGCAGCGTCCAGGGTTCCCATAACTATGGCTACACCTTC
CASSVQGSHNYGYTF
>TRBV10-3|TRBD1|TRBJ1-2|-
TGTGCCATCAGTGAATGGGGACAGACTTTGAAAGCTAACTATGGCTACACCTTC
CAISEWGQTLKANYGYTF
>TRBV15|-|TRBJ2-1|-
TGTGCCACCAGCCGAAGGGGGGGGTACAATGAGCAGTTCTTC
CATSRRGGYNEQFF
>TRBV7-8|-|TRBJ2-7|-
TGTGCCAGCAGCTTAGCGCGCGGGACGGGGCCCGACGAGCAGTACTTC
CASSLARGTGPDEQYF
>TRBV14|TRBD2|TRBJ2-3|-
TGTGCCAGCAGCTCCCGCTTCAGCGGGAGGCCAACAGATACGCAGTATTTT
CASSSRFSGRPTDTQYF
>TRBV5-1|-|TRBJ1-2|-
TGCGCCAGCAGGCCGACTCTGGGACTTTATGGCTACACCTTC
CASRPTLGLYGYTF